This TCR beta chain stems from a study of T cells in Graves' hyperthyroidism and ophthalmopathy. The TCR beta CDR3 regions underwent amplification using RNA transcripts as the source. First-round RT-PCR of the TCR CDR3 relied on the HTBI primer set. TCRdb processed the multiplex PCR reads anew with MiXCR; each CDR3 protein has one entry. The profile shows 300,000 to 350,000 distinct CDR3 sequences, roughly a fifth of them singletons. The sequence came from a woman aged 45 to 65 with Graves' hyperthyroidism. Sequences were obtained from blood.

The CDR3 DNA reads as TGTGCCAGCAGCTTAGATTCTGACACCGGGGAGCTGTTTTTT. It translates to CASSLDSDTGELFF. The J gene is TRBJ2-2, the V gene TRBV11-3, with unresolved D. With 0 bases removed from V and 3 bases from J, the gap between germline ends came to 5 bases. Per the germline V gene, CDR1 is SGHNT and CDR2 is YENEEA. CDR3 length: 14 residues.